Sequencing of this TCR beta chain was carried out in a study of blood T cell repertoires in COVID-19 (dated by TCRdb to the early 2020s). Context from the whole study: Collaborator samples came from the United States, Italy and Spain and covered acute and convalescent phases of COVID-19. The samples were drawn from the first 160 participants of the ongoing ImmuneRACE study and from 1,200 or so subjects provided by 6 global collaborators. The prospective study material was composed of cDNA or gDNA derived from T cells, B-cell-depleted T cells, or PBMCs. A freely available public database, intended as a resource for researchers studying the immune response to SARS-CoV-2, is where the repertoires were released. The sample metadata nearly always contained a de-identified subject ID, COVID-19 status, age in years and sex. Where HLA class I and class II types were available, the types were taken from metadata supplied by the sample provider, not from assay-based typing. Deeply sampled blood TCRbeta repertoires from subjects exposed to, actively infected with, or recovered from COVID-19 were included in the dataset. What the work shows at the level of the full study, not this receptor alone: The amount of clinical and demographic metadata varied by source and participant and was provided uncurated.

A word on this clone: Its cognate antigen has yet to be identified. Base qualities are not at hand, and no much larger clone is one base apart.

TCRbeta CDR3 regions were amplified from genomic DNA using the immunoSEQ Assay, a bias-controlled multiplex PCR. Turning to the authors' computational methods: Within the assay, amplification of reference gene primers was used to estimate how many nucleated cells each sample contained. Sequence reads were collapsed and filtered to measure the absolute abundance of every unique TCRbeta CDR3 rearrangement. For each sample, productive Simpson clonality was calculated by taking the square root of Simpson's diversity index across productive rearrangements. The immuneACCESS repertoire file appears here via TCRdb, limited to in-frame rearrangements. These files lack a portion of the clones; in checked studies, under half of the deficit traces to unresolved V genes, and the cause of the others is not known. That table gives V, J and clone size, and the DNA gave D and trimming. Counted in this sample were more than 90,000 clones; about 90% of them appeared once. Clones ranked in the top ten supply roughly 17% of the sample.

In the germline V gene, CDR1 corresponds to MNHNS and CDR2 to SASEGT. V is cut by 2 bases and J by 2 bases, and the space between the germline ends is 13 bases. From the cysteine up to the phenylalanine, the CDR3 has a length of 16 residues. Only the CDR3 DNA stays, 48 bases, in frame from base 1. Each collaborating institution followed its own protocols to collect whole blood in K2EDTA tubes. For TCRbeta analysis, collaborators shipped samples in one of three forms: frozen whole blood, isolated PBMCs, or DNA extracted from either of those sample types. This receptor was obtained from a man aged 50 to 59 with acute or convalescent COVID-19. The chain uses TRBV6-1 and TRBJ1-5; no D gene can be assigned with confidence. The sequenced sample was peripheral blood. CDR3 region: CASSEITLRGNQPQHF. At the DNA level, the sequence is TGTGCCAGCAGTGAAATTACTCTTCGGGGCAATCAGCCCCAGCATTTT.